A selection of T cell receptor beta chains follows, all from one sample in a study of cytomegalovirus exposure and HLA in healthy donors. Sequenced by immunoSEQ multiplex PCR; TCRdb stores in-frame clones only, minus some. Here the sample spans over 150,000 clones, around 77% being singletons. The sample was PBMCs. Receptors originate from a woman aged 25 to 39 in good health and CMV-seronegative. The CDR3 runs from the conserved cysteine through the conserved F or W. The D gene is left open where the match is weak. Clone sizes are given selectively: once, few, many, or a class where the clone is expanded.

DNA: TGTGCCAGCAGCCGGGATGTTGGGACAGGTCCCTACGAGCAGTACTTC
CDR3: CASSRDVGTGPYEQYF
V: TRBV5-7
size: -
J: TRBJ2-7
D: TRBD1

DNA: TGTGCCAGCTCACCACGGGCGGGAACCACAGATACGCAGTATTTT
CDR3: CASSPRAGTTDTQYF
V: TRBV18
size: -
J: TRBJ2-3
D: -

DNA: TGTGCCAGCAGCTTAGTTCGTAACACTGAAGCTTTCTTT
CDR3: CASSLVRNTEAFF
V: TRBV11-1
size: -
J: TRBJ1-1
D: -

DNA: TGTGCCAGCAGCTTAGATCCGGGGAGGGTAGAGACCCAGTACTTC
CDR3: CASSLDPGRVETQYF
V: TRBV7-6
size: few
J: TRBJ2-5
D: TRBD2

DNA: TGTGCCAGCAGCTTGACAGGGACAGTGGGAACTAATGAAAAACTGTTTTTT
CDR3: CASSLTGTVGTNEKLFF
V: TRBV5-4
size: -
J: TRBJ1-4
D: TRBD1

DNA: TGTGCCAGCAGTGAATCTTACAGGGGGAACGAGCAGTACTTC
CDR3: CASSESYRGNEQYF
V: TRBV6-1
size: -
J: TRBJ2-7
D: TRBD1

DNA: TGTGCCAGCAGTTTAAACCCTGGGAGAGGGCGCACCTACGAGCAGTACTTC
CDR3: CASSLNPGRGRTYEQYF
V: TRBV28
size: -
J: TRBJ2-7
D: -

DNA: TGTGCCAGCAGTTTTACTAGCGGGGGGACCTTCACAGATACGCAGTATTTT
CDR3: CASSFTSGGTFTDTQYF
V: TRBV6-4
size: few
J: TRBJ2-3
D: TRBD2

DNA: TGCAGCGTTGCGGGAGGACTAGCTCGCAATGAGCAGTTCTTC
CDR3: CSVAGGLARNEQFF
V: TRBV29-1
size: -
J: TRBJ2-1
D: TRBD2

DNA: TGCGCCAGCAGCCAAGGCCAGGGCCGGCAGCCCCAGCATTTT
CDR3: CASSQGQGRQPQHF
V: TRBV4-1
size: -
J: TRBJ1-5
D: -

DNA: TGTGCCAGCAGTCCGGCGGGGATTGGCAATCAGCCCCAGCATTTT
CDR3: CASSPAGIGNQPQHF
V: TRBV27
size: -
J: TRBJ1-5
D: -

DNA: TGTGCCAGCAGCTTAGAGCCGACGGGGGATGCAAATACGCAGTATTTT
CDR3: CASSLEPTGDANTQYF
V: TRBV7-2
size: few
J: TRBJ2-3
D: -